The rows below give T cell receptor beta chains drawn from one sample of a study of T cells in Graves' hyperthyroidism and ophthalmopathy. TCRdb re-called the multiplex PCR reads with MiXCR, one entry per CDR3 protein. The sample carries fewer than 900,000 distinct CDR3 sequences, 18% recorded once. The specimen sequenced was blood. These receptor sequences come from a woman in her forties or fifties with Graves' hyperthyroidism that later progressed to Graves' ophthalmopathy. The CDR3 runs from the conserved cysteine through the conserved F or W. D genes are given only for firm matches. Not every row has a clone size; where given, it reads once, few, many or a size class.

J gene | V gene | D gene | clone size | CDR3 DNA | CDR3 protein
TRBJ1-2 | TRBV7-6 | TRBD1 | few | TGTGCCAGCAGTACCGGACAGGGGTACTATGGCTACACCTTC | CASSTGQGYYGYTF
TRBJ1-1 | TRBV15 | NA | few | TGTGCCACCAGCAGAGATCGGGGGGTGAGCACTGAAGCTTTCTTT | CATSRDRGVSTEAFF
TRBJ2-2 | TRBV30 | NA | many | TGTGCCTGGAGTCACCCCCGGGACGGGGACACCGGGGAGCTGTTTTTT | CAWSHPRDGDTGELFF
TRBJ2-3 | TRBV24-1 | NA | NA | TGTGCCACCAGTGCCTCCTTCACAGATACGCAGTATTTT | CATSASFTDTQYF
TRBJ2-5 | TRBV7-7 | NA | NA | TGTGCTAGCAGCTTAGTAGGTGCAGGGACAGAGACCCAGTACTTC | CASSLVGAGTETQYF
TRBJ2-5 | TRBV5-1 | NA | few | TGCGCCAGCAGCTACCCGGGACTGGGCAGGGAGACCCAGTACTTC | CASSYPGLGRETQYF
TRBJ1-2 | TRBV5-4 | NA | few | TGTGCCAGCAGCTTGTATGACAGGCCCCGCTATGGCTACACCTTC | CASSLYDRPRYGYTF
TRBJ2-3 | TRBV9 | NA | NA | TGTGCCAGCAGCCCGGGGGTCGTAGTTGGCACAGATACGCAGTATTTT | CASSPGVVVGTDTQYF
TRBJ2-7 | TRBV29-1 | TRBD1 | NA | TGCAGCGTTGTCTCCAGGGGGTACGGGCAGTACTTC | CSVVSRGYGQYF
TRBJ2-5 | TRBV24-1 | NA | many | TGTGCCACCAGTGATTTGAAGGGTTACCAAGAGACCCAGTACTTC | CATSDLKGYQETQYF